The rows below give T cell receptor beta chains drawn from one sample of a study of cytomegalovirus exposure and HLA in healthy donors. TCRdb's copy holds only in-frame clones and misses some; the assay was immunoSEQ multiplex PCR. The sample has tens of thousands of clones, around 82% seen once. Sequencing was carried out using PBMCs. The source is a female donor in good health and CMV-seronegative. The CDR3 runs from the conserved cysteine through the conserved F or W. The D gene is left open where the match is weak. The size field is filled for only some rows; it gives once, few, many or a size class.

NA	NA	TRBV2	TRBJ2-1	TGTGCCAGCAGTGGAGATAACTACAATGAGCAGTTCTTC	CASSGDNYNEQFF
TRBD1	NA	TRBV5-1	TRBJ1-4	TGCGCCAGCAGCTTGTTGTACAGGGGGTCAACTAATGAAAAACTGTTTTTT	CASSLLYRGSTNEKLFF
NA	few	TRBV18	TRBJ1-2	TGTGCCAGCTCACCCGACAGGCAAGGTCTTCGCACCTTC	CASSPDRQGLRTF
NA	NA	TRBV7-3	TRBJ1-1	TGTGCCAGCAGCTTTCAGGGCGGGGTCCTGAACACTGAAGCTTTCTTT	CASSFQGGVLNTEAFF
TRBD1	NA	TRBV2	TRBJ1-5	TGTGCCAGCAGTGGGACAGGGGCCGGTCAGCCCCAGCATTTT	CASSGTGAGQPQHF
NA	NA	TRBV6-1	TRBJ1-4	TGTGCCTCCGAGGAGGATCGGGGGGAAAAACTGTTTTTT	CASEEDRGEKLFF
TRBD2	NA	TRBV9	TRBJ2-5	TGTGCCAGCAGCGTAGGGGGAGCGGGGGGTCATCGGGGCCAGTACTTC	CASSVGGAGGHRGQYF
TRBD2	NA	TRBV5-1	TRBJ2-2	TGCGCCAGCAGCGGGGGACTAGCGGGGGTTGTCGGGGAGCTGTTTTTT	CASSGGLAGVVGELFF
TRBD2	once	TRBV18	TRBJ2-7	TGTGCCAGCTCACCTCCCATTAGCGGGGGCTCCTACGAGCAGTACTTC	CASSPPISGGSYEQYF
NA	NA	TRBV29-1	TRBJ2-3	TGCAGCGTTGAAGGCAGTCAGGGAAGCACAGATACGCAGTATTTT	CSVEGSQGSTDTQYF
TRBD2	NA	TRBV19	TRBJ2-5	TGTGCCAGTGCGGGGGGATCTTCCCGGGAGACCCAGTACTTC	CASAGGSSRETQYF
NA	few	TRBV7-9	TRBJ2-7	TGTGCCAGCAGCTCCCCCGGGGCCTACGAGCAGTACTTC	CASSSPGAYEQYF
TRBD1	NA	TRBV4-2	TRBJ1-3	TGTGCCAGCAGCCTTCCGGGACAGAGGGGAAACACCATATATTTT	CASSLPGQRGNTIYF
TRBD1	few	TRBV6-1	TRBJ1-4	TGTGCCAGCAGTGCCGGACAGGGACCTAATGAAAAACTGTTTTTT	CASSAGQGPNEKLFF
TRBD1	NA	TRBV6-5	TRBJ1-2	TGTGCCAGCAGTTACTCGGTACAGGGGGCCAATGGCTACACCTTC	CASSYSVQGANGYTF
NA	NA	TRBV14	TRBJ1-3	TGTGCCAGCAGCCAAGATGACGGGTTCTGGGGCTTCTCTGGAAACACCATATATTTT	CASSQDDGFWGFSGNTIYF
TRBD1	NA	TRBV5-1	TRBJ2-5	TGCGCCAGCAGCTTGGGTGAGGGGGCGTCGGAGACCCAGTACTTC	CASSLGEGASETQYF
NA	NA	TRBV21-1	TRBJ1-1	TGTGCCAGCAGCAAAAGGCAGGGTGTAGGGGGTCGGAACACTGAAGCTTTCTTT	CASSKRQGVGGRNTEAFF
NA	NA	TRBV4-1	TRBJ2-7	TGCGCCAGCAGCCAAGAAAAGGGACTGGCCGGCTCCTACGAGCAGTACTTC	CASSQEKGLAGSYEQYF
TRBD2	NA	TRBV4-3	TRBJ2-2	TGCGCCAGCAGCCAAGCGTTAGCGGGGACGAACACCGGGGAGCTGTTTTTT	CASSQALAGTNTGELFF
TRBD1	NA	TRBV25-1	TRBJ1-2	TGTGCCAGCAGTGCAGGACAGGGGTACGACGGCTACACCTTC	CASSAGQGYDGYTF
NA	few	TRBV7-8	TRBJ2-1	TGTGCCAGCATCCTGGGGGGTTCGCGGGATGAGCAGTTCTTC	CASILGGSRDEQFF
TRBD1	NA	TRBV9	TRBJ2-5	TGTGCCAGCAGCGTAGCGGACAGGGGAGGGTTGGAGACCCAGTACTTC	CASSVADRGGLETQYF
NA	NA	TRBV13	TRBJ1-1	TGTGCCAGCCTCACGGTTAGGGGAAAAGGCACTGAAGCTTTCTTT	CASLTVRGKGTEAFF
TRBD2	NA	TRBV5-1	TRBJ2-1	TGCGCCAGCAGCATGGGACCGACTAGCGGGGGTGGGAGGTATGAGCAGTTCTTC	CASSMGPTSGGGRYEQFF
TRBD1	NA	TRBV5-1	TRBJ2-4	TGCGCCAGCAGCCGGCGGACAGGGGAGCTGACAAACATTCAGTACTTC	CASSRRTGELTNIQYF
TRBD2	NA	TRBV18	TRBJ2-3	TGTGCCAGCTCCCTGGCCGGGGGGTGGTCAGATACGCAGTATTTT	CASSLAGGWSDTQYF
NA	few	TRBV2	TRBJ2-3	TGTGCCACCCTCAGGCCGAGCACAGATACGCAGTATTTT	CATLRPSTDTQYF
NA	NA	TRBV29-1	TRBJ1-2	TGCAGCGTTGTCACAGGCGGTGGCGGCTACACCTTC	CSVVTGGGGYTF
NA	NA	TRBV5-4	TRBJ1-2	TGTGCCAGCAGGGTGGACTCGGGCTATGGCTACACCTTC	CASRVDSGYGYTF
NA	NA	TRBV7-2	TRBJ2-5	TGTGCCAGCAGCTTAATGCGGGGAGGGGGCCAAGAGACCCAGTACTTC	CASSLMRGGGQETQYF
NA	NA	TRBV6-5	TRBJ1-3	TGTGCCAGCAGTTACTCGATAAGGGAGACGCCCATATATTTT	CASSYSIRETPIYF
NA	NA	TRBV29-1	TRBJ1-6	TGCAGCGGACCGGGGAGGGATAATTCACCCCTCCACTTT	CSGPGRDNSPLHF
NA	NA	TRBV2	TRBJ1-1	TGTGCCAGCCCCCTGATAGGGGTCGATGGCACTGAAGCTTTCTTT	CASPLIGVDGTEAFF
TRBD2	NA	TRBV2	TRBJ2-1	TGTGCCACCTCCCGAGCTAGCGGGCTCTCGAATGAGCAGTTCTTC	CATSRASGLSNEQFF
NA	few	TRBV19	TRBJ2-7	TGTGCCAGTAGTAGTAGCGCTTGCGAGCAGTACTTC	CASSSSACEQYF
NA	NA	TRBV5-4	TRBJ2-5	TGTGCCAGCAGCTCTAAGGGGGAGTACCAAGAGACCCAGTACTTC	CASSSKGEYQETQYF
NA	NA	TRBV5-1	TRBJ2-7	TGCGCCAGCAGCCGGACTCAGGGGGGAATCTACGAGCAGTACTTC	CASSRTQGGIYEQYF
TRBD1	few	TRBV6-5	TRBJ2-1	TGTGCCAGTAGGGGACAGTATGACAATGAGCAGTTCTTC	CASRGQYDNEQFF
TRBD1	NA	TRBV6-1	TRBJ2-7	TGTGCCAGCAGTGTACAGGGGGCGGACGAGCAGTACTTC	CASSVQGADEQYF
TRBD1	NA	TRBV5-4	TRBJ1-2	TGTGCCAGCAGCGCTGGGACAGGGTACTCTGGCTACACCTTC	CASSAGTGYSGYTF
TRBD1	NA	TRBV30	TRBJ2-7	TGTGCCGGAAGGGACAGGGGCTACGAGCAGTACTTC	CAGRDRGYEQYF
TRBD1	NA	TRBV9	TRBJ1-1	TGTGCCAGCAGCCCCAACAGGGGAGTGAACACTGAAGCTTTCTTT	CASSPNRGVNTEAFF
NA	NA	TRBV5-6	TRBJ2-3	TGTGCCAGCAGCTTGGCCTCCAGGGGGGACACAGATACGCAGTATTTT	CASSLASRGDTDTQYF
TRBD1	few	TRBV19	TRBJ1-1	TGTGCCAGTAGTATAGCCCCGACAGGGAGCACTGAAGCTTTCTTT	CASSIAPTGSTEAFF
TRBD1	once	TRBV19	TRBJ1-4	TGTGCCAGTAACGGGGCGGGGACAGCTAATGAAAAACTGTTTTTT	CASNGAGTANEKLFF
TRBD2	NA	TRBV7-8	TRBJ2-1	TGTGCCAGCAGCTTAGTCCCCCTGGGACTAGCGGGGGCCACGGGGTACAATGAGCAGTTCTTC	CASSLVPLGLAGATGYNEQFF
NA	NA	TRBV7-2	TRBJ1-5	TGTGCCAGCAGCTTAGGAGACAATAGCAATCAGCCCCAGCATTTT	CASSLGDNSNQPQHF
NA	NA	TRBV15	TRBJ1-1	TGTGCCACCAGCAGAGATTTGGAGTCTGAAGCTTTCTTT	CATSRDLESEAFF
NA	few	TRBV5-6	TRBJ2-1	TGTGCCAGCAGCCCTGGGACTTCTCGCTCCTACAATGAGCAGTTCTTC	CASSPGTSRSYNEQFF
TRBD1	NA	TRBV27	TRBJ2-7	TGTGCCAGCTCCCCGGGACAGGGGGCCTACGAGCAGTACTTC	CASSPGQGAYEQYF
NA	NA	TRBV5-1	TRBJ2-5	TGCGCCAGCAGCAGGGCAGGGAAGGAGACCCAGTACTTC	CASSRAGKETQYF
NA	NA	TRBV5-8	TRBJ1-2	TGTGCCAGCAGCTTCGGACTGGCTGGAGGCTACACCTTC	CASSFGLAGGYTF
NA	NA	TRBV7-9	TRBJ2-1	TGTGCCAGCAGCTCCGACAACCTCAATGAGCAGTTCTTC	CASSSDNLNEQFF
TRBD2	NA	TRBV23-1	TRBJ2-7	TGCGCCAGCAGCCCAAAAGGCCTAGCGGACCCCTACGAGCAGTACTTC	CASSPKGLADPYEQYF